The present T cell receptor beta chain was sequenced within a study of T cells in Graves' hyperthyroidism and ophthalmopathy. Across the whole study: Peripheral blood was drawn at first diagnosis, prior to all treatment.

Study-level results: By a 13 V-J model, ophthalmopathy was set apart from stable hyperthyroidism.

The investigators amplified TCR beta CDR3 regions from RNA transcripts. During a first-round RT-PCR of the TCR CDR3, the HTBI primer set was used. Each CDR3 protein is one row after TCRdb ran MiXCR on the multiplex PCR reads. The sample records under 550,000 distinct CDR3 sequences, 15% to 20% being singletons. This clonotype was recorded at least ten times. Its antigen is currently unknown. Specimen: blood. The sequence came from a man between 35 and 55 years old with Graves' ophthalmopathy.

This CDR3 reads CASSVVGSTEAFF. As DNA, the CDR3 is TGTGCCAGCAGCGTAGTGGGCAGCACTGAAGCTTTCTTT. The chain is built from TRBV9 and TRBJ1-1; D gene uncertain. Trimming took 0 bases from V and 4 from J, leaving 7 bases between them. The CDR3 extends over 13 amino acids. CDR1 is SGDLS and CDR2 is YYNGEE in the germline V gene.